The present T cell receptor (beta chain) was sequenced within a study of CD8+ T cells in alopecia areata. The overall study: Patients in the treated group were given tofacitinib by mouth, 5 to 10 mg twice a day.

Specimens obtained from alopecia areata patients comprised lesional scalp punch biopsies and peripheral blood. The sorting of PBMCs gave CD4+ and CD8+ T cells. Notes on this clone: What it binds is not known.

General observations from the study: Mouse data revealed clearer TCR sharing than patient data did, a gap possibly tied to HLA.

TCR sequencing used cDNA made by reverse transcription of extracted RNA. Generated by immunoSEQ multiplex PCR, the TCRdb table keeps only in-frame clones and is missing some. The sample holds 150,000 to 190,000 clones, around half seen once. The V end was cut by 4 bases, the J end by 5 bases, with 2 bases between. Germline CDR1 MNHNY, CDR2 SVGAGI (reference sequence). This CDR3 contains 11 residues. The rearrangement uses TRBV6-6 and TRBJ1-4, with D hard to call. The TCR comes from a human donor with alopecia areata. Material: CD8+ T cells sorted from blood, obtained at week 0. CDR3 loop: CASSLNEKLFF. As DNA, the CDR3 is TGTGCCAGCAGTTTAAATGAAAAACTGTTTTTT.